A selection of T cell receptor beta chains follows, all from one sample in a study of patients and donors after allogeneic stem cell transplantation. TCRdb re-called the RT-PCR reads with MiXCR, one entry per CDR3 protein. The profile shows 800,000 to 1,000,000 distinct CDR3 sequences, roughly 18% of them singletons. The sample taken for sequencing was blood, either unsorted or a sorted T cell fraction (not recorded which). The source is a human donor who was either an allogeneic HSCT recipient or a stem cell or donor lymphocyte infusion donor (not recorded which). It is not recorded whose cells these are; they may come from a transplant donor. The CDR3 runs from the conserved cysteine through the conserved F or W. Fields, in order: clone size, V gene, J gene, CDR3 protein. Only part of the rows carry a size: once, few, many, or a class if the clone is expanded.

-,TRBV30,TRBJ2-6,CAWSGQGAVRANVLTF
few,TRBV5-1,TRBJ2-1,CASSLQSGQDEQFF
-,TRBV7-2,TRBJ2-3,CASSLEPNSVPTDTQYF
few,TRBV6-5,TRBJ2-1,CASSYPKRGGYNEQFF
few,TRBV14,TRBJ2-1,CASSQLAGGREEQFF
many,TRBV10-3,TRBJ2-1,CAISDMGPSGEQFF
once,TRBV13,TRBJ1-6,CASSSGLVNNSPLHF
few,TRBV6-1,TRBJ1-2,CASTKGDKTNYGYTF
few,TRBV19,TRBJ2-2,CASGNPGHGNTGELFF
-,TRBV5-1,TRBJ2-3,CASSFGLSGSGDTQYF
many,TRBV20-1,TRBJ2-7,CSARDYDRGYEQYF
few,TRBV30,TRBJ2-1,CAWMGSGSILVF
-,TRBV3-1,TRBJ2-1,CASSQGRLGVQFF
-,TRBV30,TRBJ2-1,CAWNRGHEQFF
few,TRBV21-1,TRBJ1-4,CASSIRTGINEKLFF
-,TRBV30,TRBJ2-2,CAWSVRSGPLNTGELFF
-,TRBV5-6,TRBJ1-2,CASSIQGAVSQRSYGYTF
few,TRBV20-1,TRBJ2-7,CSAPSDYSYEQYF
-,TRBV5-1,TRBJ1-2,CASSSTGAQYGYTF
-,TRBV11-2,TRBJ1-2,CASSLGVFGYTF
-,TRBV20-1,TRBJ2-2,CSARGPVTGELFF
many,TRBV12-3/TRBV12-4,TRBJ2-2,CASSPLAGGLNTGELFF
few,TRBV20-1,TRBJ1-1,CSARDWGRGSMVVNTEAFF
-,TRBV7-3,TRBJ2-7,CASSLTGGVPSYEQYF
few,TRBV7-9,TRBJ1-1,CASSQAGQGKGEAFF
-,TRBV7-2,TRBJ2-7,CASSPGQERSYEQYF
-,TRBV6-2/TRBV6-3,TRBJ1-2,CASNNGGGYAGYTF
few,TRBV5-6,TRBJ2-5,CARPEFGQGCAETQYF
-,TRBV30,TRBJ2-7,CAWSLRLSYEQYF
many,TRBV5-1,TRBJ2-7,CASSLGQQLTYEQYF
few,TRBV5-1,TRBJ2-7,CASSSRGRVSYEQYF
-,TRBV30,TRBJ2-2,CAWSLTKGGTGELFF
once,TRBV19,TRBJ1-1,CASSTGTGYTEAFF
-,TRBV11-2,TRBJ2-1,CASSPMAIEQFF
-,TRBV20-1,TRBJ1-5,CSASSGTGVRQPQHF
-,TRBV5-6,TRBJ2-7,CASSFVDRDYEQYF
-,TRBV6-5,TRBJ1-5,CASSYSAKNNQPQHF
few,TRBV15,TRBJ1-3,CATTPGPISGNTIYF
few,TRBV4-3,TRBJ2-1,CASSLSGTQNNEQFF
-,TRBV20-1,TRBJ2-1,CSAPASSYNEQFF
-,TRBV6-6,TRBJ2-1,CASSYLPYNEQFF
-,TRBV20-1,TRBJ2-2,CSARMPNTGELFF
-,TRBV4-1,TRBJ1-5,CASSQVRGARHQPQHF
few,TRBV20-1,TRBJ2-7,CSAREGSGGMYEQYF
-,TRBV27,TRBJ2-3,CASSTWPSGASTDTQYF
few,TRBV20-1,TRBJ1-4,CSARKGQGRGEKLFF
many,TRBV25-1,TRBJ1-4,CASSEWVGQGNEKLFF
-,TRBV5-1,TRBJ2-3,CASSLGGQPTSTDTQYF
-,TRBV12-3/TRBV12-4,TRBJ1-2,CASRRTGVYYGYTF
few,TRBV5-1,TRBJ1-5,CASSLDGQGSQPQHF
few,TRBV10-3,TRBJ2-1,CAVLSGSPIGEQFF
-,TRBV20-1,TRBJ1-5,CSAAFWGSNQPQHF
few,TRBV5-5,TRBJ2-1,CASSLLGEVTNEQFF
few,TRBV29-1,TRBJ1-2,CSVESGEAYGYTF